This entry describes one T cell receptor beta chain. In germline, CDR1 is MGHDK, CDR2 SYGVNS. The V end was cut by 2 bases, the J end by 8 bases, with 12 bases between. The CDR3 loop spans 13 amino acids. The sample belongs to a study of blood T cell repertoires in COVID-19. At the level of the study: Some COVID-19 samples were acute and others convalescent; all came from the United States, Italy and Spain. T cells, B-cell-depleted T cells, or PBMCs provided the cDNA or gDNA that served as material.

Original data processing: Reference gene primer amplification gave nucleated cell count estimates. Produced via immunoSEQ multiplex PCR; TCRdb's table is partial and in-frame only. That table furnishes V, J and clone size, whereas the DNA furnished D and trimming. The sample holds 150,000 to 200,000 clones; 80% to 90% are singletons and the top ten take over 2.5%. Sequenced material: peripheral blood. V usage is TRBV25-1 and J usage is TRBJ1-2; D remains unclear. The TCR originated in a man aged 55-75 years with acute or convalescent COVID-19. CDR3 DNA: TGTGCCAGCAGTGAACGGAAACTCGGGGGCTACACCTTC. Translation: CASSERKLGGYTF.